A selection of T cell receptor beta chains follows, all from one sample in a study of control samples from healthy donors and cancer patients. Libraries were prepared by immunoSEQ multiplex PCR; TCRdb keeps only in-frame clonotypes and omits some of them. This table holds 100,000 to 150,000 clones, around 94% found once. The sample consisted of PBMCs. These TCRs come from a man at least 80 years old with head and neck cancer. CDR3s include the opening cysteine and the closing phenylalanine or tryptophan. A D gene is named only where the DNA matches it firmly. For some rows the clone size is stated as once, few or many, or as a class when expanded; others skip it.

j_call v_call d_call clone_size cdr3_aa cdr3_nt
TRBJ1-5 TRBV4-2 . . CASSQTQGSHQPQHF TGTGCCAGCAGCCAAACCCAGGGATCTCACCAGCCCCAGCATTTT
TRBJ2-6 TRBV19 . . CASSVRGSGANVLTF TGTGCCAGTAGTGTCCGGGGCTCTGGGGCCAACGTCCTGACTTTC
TRBJ2-7 TRBV6-6 . . CASSRVGSGDGPSYEQYF TGTGCCAGCAGTCGGGTTGGATCGGGAGACGGCCCTTCGTACGAGCAGTACTTC
TRBJ2-7 TRBV4-3 TRBD1 few CASSQFGQGAGEQYF TGCGCCAGCAGCCAATTCGGACAGGGGGCTGGTGAGCAGTACTTC
TRBJ2-3 TRBV9 . once CASSVVPPGAGTDTQYF TGTGCCAGCAGCGTAGTCCCCCCAGGGGCGGGCACAGATACGCAGTATTTT
TRBJ2-7 TRBV7-6 . . CASSLVWGGPTSEQYF TGTGCCAGCAGCTTAGTGTGGGGAGGACCGACGAGCGAGCAGTACTTC
TRBJ2-3 TRBV5-4 . once CASSLGSADTDTQYF TGTGCCAGCAGCTTGGGGTCGGCGGACACAGATACGCAGTATTTT
TRBJ2-7 TRBV3-1/TRBV3-2 . . CASSQEIREYEQYF TGTGCCAGCAGCCAAGAGATTCGGGAGTACGAGCAGTACTTC
TRBJ1-1 TRBV7-6 . . CASSLVRQNTEAFF TGTGCCAGCAGCTTAGTAAGGCAGAACACTGAAGCTTTCTTT
TRBJ2-3 TRBV24-1 . once CATSDQSPDTQYF TGTGCCACCAGTGATCAGAGCCCAGATACGCAGTATTTT
TRBJ1-1 TRBV2 TRBD1 . CASSVPTGPRTEAFF TGTGCCAGCAGTGTTCCGACAGGGCCAAGAACTGAAGCTTTCTTT
TRBJ2-7 TRBV13 TRBD2 . CASSMNGLAGLYEQYF TGTGCCAGCAGCATGAACGGACTAGCGGGGCTCTACGAGCAGTACTTC
TRBJ2-7 TRBV5-6 TRBD1 . CASRKGQGIEQYF TGTGCCAGCAGGAAAGGACAGGGGATCGAGCAGTACTTC
TRBJ1-4 TRBV5-1 TRBD1 once CASSPRDSQNEKLFF TGCGCCAGCAGCCCCAGGGACAGCCAAAATGAAAAACTGTTTTTT
TRBJ2-7 TRBV30 TRBD2 . CAWSRYSGRAGGEQYF TGTGCCTGGAGCCGCTATAGCGGGAGGGCCGGGGGGGAGCAGTACTTC
TRBJ1-1 TRBV5-1 TRBD1 . CASTNRQGRGTEAFF TGCGCCAGCACCAACCGACAGGGGAGAGGGACTGAAGCTTTCTTT
TRBJ1-1 TRBV29-1 TRBD1 . CSVGQGAGTEAFF TGCAGCGTTGGACAGGGGGCGGGAACTGAAGCTTTCTTT
TRBJ2-5 TRBV24-1 TRBD2 . CATSDLSGGGETQYF TGTGCCACCAGTGATTTAAGCGGGGGAGGAGAGACCCAGTACTTC
TRBJ2-3 TRBV18 . once CASSPSLGSSTDTQYF TGTGCCAGCTCACCGAGTTTGGGCTCTAGCACAGATACGCAGTATTTT
TRBJ2-3 TRBV3-1/TRBV3-2 TRBD2 . CASGDYNPDTQYF TGTGCCAGCGGGGACTATAACCCAGATACGCAGTATTTT
TRBJ1-5 TRBV27 . . CASRARQGASNQPQHF TGTGCCAGCAGAGCGAGGCAGGGCGCCAGCAATCAGCCCCAGCATTTT
TRBJ1-2 TRBV11-2 . . CASYKLQGFYGYTF TGTGCCTCTTATAAACTCCAGGGGTTCTATGGCTACACCTTC
TRBJ2-3 TRBV9 TRBD2 . CASSLPSGGADTQYF TGTGCCAGCAGCCTCCCCAGCGGGGGGGCAGATACGCAGTATTTT
TRBJ2-5 TRBV11-2 . . CASSLSGTLDQETQYF TGTGCCAGCAGCTTATCGGGGACCCTCGACCAAGAGACCCAGTACTTC
TRBJ2-5 TRBV29-1 . . CSAREETQYF TGCAGCGCCCGGGAAGAGACCCAGTACTTC
TRBJ2-3 TRBV5-1 TRBD1 once CASSMGTGEGTQYF TGCGCCAGCAGCATGGGGACAGGGGAAGGTACGCAGTATTTT
TRBJ2-1 TRBV9 . . CASSGRTYNEQFF TGTGCCAGCAGCGGGAGAACCTACAATGAGCAGTTCTTC
TRBJ2-1 TRBV27 TRBD2 . CASSSGLASYNEQFF TGTGCCAGCAGTTCGGGACTAGCATCCTACAATGAGCAGTTCTTC
TRBJ2-7 TRBV5-5 . . CASREGVYEQYF TGTGCCAGCAGGGAAGGGGTTTACGAGCAGTACTTC
TRBJ1-2 TRBV27 . . CASSPIPSPNYGYTF TGTGCCAGCAGTCCGATCCCTTCCCCTAACTATGGCTACACCTTC
TRBJ1-2 TRBV6-5 . . CASSYSSQPNYGYTF TGTGCCAGCAGTTACTCGTCTCAACCGAACTATGGCTACACCTTC
TRBJ2-7 TRBV18 . . CASSSGGSGEQYF TGTGCCAGCTCCTCAGGGGGGAGTGGCGAGCAGTACTTC
TRBJ1-5 TRBV3-1/TRBV3-2 . . CASSTGEVNQPQHF TGTGCCAGCAGCACCGGAGAGGTTAATCAGCCCCAGCATTTT
TRBJ1-5 TRBV7-8 TRBD1 . CASSSDRGNQPQHF TGTGCCAGCAGCTCCGACAGGGGGAACCAGCCCCAGCATTTT
TRBJ2-3 TRBV10-1 TRBD2 . CASSEASGTSSTDTQYF TGCGCCAGCAGTGAAGCTAGCGGGACTTCTAGCACAGATACGCAGTATTTT
TRBJ1-6 TRBV4-3 . . CASSQDNRDSPLHF TGCGCCAGCAGCCAGGATAACAGGGACTCACCCCTCCACTTT
TRBJ1-2 TRBV5-1 . . CASSLGGNYGYTF TGCGCCAGCAGCTTGGGAGGGAACTATGGCTACACCTTC
TRBJ1-4 TRBV7-9 TRBD1 once CASSSDIDRAGKLFF TGTGCCAGCAGCTCGGACATTGACAGGGCAGGAAAACTGTTTTTT
TRBJ1-4 TRBV19 TRBD1 . CASSMYRGGGTNEKLFF TGTGCCAGTAGTATGTACAGGGGAGGCGGTACTAATGAAAAACTGTTTTTT
TRBJ2-7 TRBV7-9 . . CASSSEGYEQYF TGTGCCAGCAGCTCCGAAGGGTACGAGCAGTACTTC
TRBJ1-2 TRBV10-1 . . CASSEQTNYGYTF TGCGCCAGCAGTGAGCAGACTAACTATGGCTACACCTTC
TRBJ2-1 TRBV18 TRBD1 . CASSQWTGETGEQFF TGTGCCAGCTCCCAGTGGACAGGGGAGACTGGTGAGCAGTTCTTC
TRBJ2-5 TRBV5-1 TRBD1 . CASSLGGGAGDQETQYF TGCGCCAGCAGCTTGGGAGGGGGCGCAGGTGACCAAGAGACCCAGTACTTC
TRBJ2-1 TRBV9 TRBD2 . CASSVALSGRGSYNEQFF TGTGCCAGCAGCGTAGCTCTTAGCGGGAGGGGTTCCTACAATGAGCAGTTCTTC
TRBJ1-5 TRBV14 . . CASSQTDPPGNQPQHF TGTGCCAGCAGCCAAACGGATCCTCCGGGAAATCAGCCCCAGCATTTT
TRBJ1-2 TRBV27 TRBD1 . CASSLGANRGGYGYTF TGTGCCAGCAGTTTGGGGGCTAACAGGGGAGGGTATGGCTACACCTTC
TRBJ1-3 TRBV13 . . CASSLRQWGNTIYF TGTGCCAGCAGCTTAAGACAGTGGGGAAACACCATATATTTT
TRBJ2-2 TRBV9 TRBD2 few CASGLAGVYTGELFF TGTGCCAGCGGACTAGCGGGAGTATACACCGGGGAGCTGTTTTTT
TRBJ1-2 TRBV7-2 . . CASSLEGGMSLYGYTF TGTGCCAGCAGCTTAGAGGGTGGCATGTCACTCTATGGCTACACCTTC
TRBJ2-5 TRBV7-9 TRBD1 . CASSPGGNQETQYF TGTGCCAGCAGCCCAGGGGGCAACCAAGAGACCCAGTACTTC
TRBJ2-3 TRBV7-9 TRBD2 once CASSLWSGDTDTQYF TGTGCCAGCAGCTTGTGGAGCGGGGACACAGATACGCAGTATTTT
TRBJ2-1 TRBV4-3 . . CASSQEWLETNNEQFF TGCGCCAGCAGCCAAGAGTGGCTAGAAACGAACAATGAGCAGTTCTTC